These 25 T cell receptor beta chains share one sample of origin, sequenced in a study of CD8 T cells in Susac syndrome. Reverse transcription of roughly 0.45 to 1 ug RNA used random hexamers. MiXCR was run by TCRdb on the immunoSEQ multiplex PCR reads, yielding one entry per CDR3 protein. Among about 300,000 distinct CDR3 sequences listed, about 88% were seen once. The specimen sequenced was CD8+ T cells from PBMCs. Receptors originate from a human donor with multiple sclerosis.

There are a few counts of this clonotype. The chain recombines TRBV6-4 with TRBJ2-1, with TRBD2 identical over 8 bases. The V gene end was trimmed by 3 bases and the J gene end by 5 bases; junction bases not matched to a gene: 6. Germline CDR1 is MRHNA and CDR2 is SNTAGT. CDR3 length: 15 amino acids. This CDR3 reads CASSEGLAGNNEQFF. The CDR3 DNA sequence: TGTGCCAGCAGTGAGGGGCTAGCGGGCAACAATGAGCAGTTCTTC.

The chain combines TRBV9 with TRBJ2-3, with TRBD2 as a possible D gene (7 bases). The CDR3 loop spans 16 amino acids. Trimming removed 4 bases at V and 4 bases at J, with 19 bases between. In germline, CDR1 is SGDLS, CDR2 YYNGEE. This CDR3 reads CASSKIGGGHSDTQYF. In DNA, the CDR3 is TGTGCCAGCAGCAAGATAGGGGGAGGGCACTCAGATACGCAGTATTTT.

This rearrangement joins TRBV7-2 to TRBJ2-1, with D perhaps TRBD2 (5 bases). With 7 bases removed from V and 0 bases from J, the gap between germline ends came to 10 bases. Germline CDR1 is SGHTA and CDR2 is FQGNSA. This CDR3 spans 14 amino acids. CDR3: CASTLSGSYNEQFF. CDR3 DNA sequence: TGTGCCAGCACCCTAAGCGGCTCCTACAATGAGCAGTTCTTC.

J is TRBJ1-1 and V is TRBV9, with unresolved D. Germline assignment: CDR1 SGDLS and CDR2 YYNGEE. Trimming cost V 5 bases and J 1 base, with 12 bases left between them. The CDR3 has 14 residues. The CDR3 DNA follows: TGTGCCAGCAGTCAAAACCCTGGGAACACTGAAGCTTTCTTT. It translates to CASSQNPGNTEAFF.

V and J are TRBV7-2 and TRBJ2-7; D could derive from TRBD1 or TRBD2 (5 bases each). CDR3 length: 16 residues. The germline gives CDR1 SGHTA, CDR2 FQGNSA. V was pared by 3 bases and J by 2 bases, with 17 bases between. The CDR3 nucleotides are TGTGCCAGCAGCTTTAGCACCGGGACCGCAGCCTACGAGCAGTACTTC. This encodes CASSFSTGTAAYEQYF.

This clonotype was recorded once. This chain connects TRBV7-2 to TRBJ1-4; D call uncertain. The CDR3 spans 15 residues. Deletions cut 1 base from V and 5 bases from J, with 11 bases between. Germline CDR1 is SGHTA and CDR2 is FQGNSA. CDR3 residues: CASSLVVSFNEKLFF. The CDR3 DNA is TGTGCCAGCAGCTTAGTCGTTTCTTTCAATGAAAAACTGTTTTTT.

The chain joins TRBV24-1 to TRBJ2-5; 12 bases agree with TRBD2. Germline CDR1 reads KGHDR; CDR2 reads SFDVKD. Unmatched junction bases numbered 0, after V lost 5 bases and J lost 3 bases. This CDR3 is 14 amino acids long. CDR3 sequence (DNA): TGTGCCACCAGTGCTAGCGGGGGGGAAGAGACCCAGTACTTC. Protein: CATSASGGEETQYF.

The rearrangement uses TRBV10-3 and TRBJ2-3; D may be TRBD2 (6 bases). Germline CDR1 is ENHRY and CDR2 is SYGVKD. V gave up 8 bases and J gave up 4 bases, with 13 bases separating them. This CDR3 has 13 amino acids. In DNA, the CDR3 is TGTGCCATCCGGGACTCTCCACCAGATACGCAGTATTTT. Encoded protein: CAIRDSPPDTQYF.

The chain is built from TRBV27 and TRBJ1-5; TRBD1 aligns across 8 bases. The V gene end was trimmed by 4 bases and the J gene end by 2 bases; junction bases not matched to a gene: 4. Germline V gene data show CDR1 as MNHEY and CDR2 as SMNVEV (reference sequence). CDR3 size: 15 residues. The CDR3: CASSWTGMGNQPQHF. In DNA, the CDR3 is TGTGCCAGCAGTTGGACAGGGATGGGCAATCAGCCCCAGCATTTT.

This sequence joins TRBV14 and TRBJ2-1; no reliable D call. V lost 4 bases and J 8 bases, leaving 6 bases between the germline ends. Germline V lookup: CDR1 SGHDN, CDR2 FVKESK. This CDR3 has 11 amino acids. This CDR3 reads CASSLGHEQFF. The CDR3 DNA is TGTGCCAGCAGCCTAGGCCATGAGCAGTTCTTC.

The chain recombines TRBV4-2 with TRBJ2-5; tentative D call: TRBD1 (6 bases). The length of the CDR3 is 18 residues. Germline CDR1 and CDR2: LGHNA and YNFKEQ. V lost 4 bases and J 6 bases, leaving 27 bases between the germline ends. Here the CDR3 reads CASSPGPLLTGTGKTQYF. The DNA of the CDR3 is TGTGCCAGCAGCCCTGGACCCTTGCTTACAGGGACCGGGAAGACCCAGTACTTC.

This chain links TRBV4-3 with TRBJ2-7, with 8 bases lining up with TRBD2. V trimming: 3 bases; J trimming: 1 base; junction bases outside the gene matches: 5. Germline V gene lookup returns CDR1 LGHNA and CDR2 YSLEER. The CDR3 runs 15 residues. The CDR3 protein is CASSHDSGDSYEQYF. DNA of the CDR3: TGCGCCAGCAGCCACGATAGCGGGGATTCCTACGAGCAGTACTTC.

J is TRBJ1-1 and V is TRBV30, with D hard to call. The CDR3 consists of 13 residues. Trimming shortened V by 5 bases and J by 2 bases, and 12 bases separated the two germline ends. CDR1 is GTSNPN, CDR2 SVGIG, per germline (reference sequence). This chain's CDR3 is CAWSSVGNTEAFF. CDR3 coding DNA: TGTGCCTGGTCATCTGTGGGTAACACTGAAGCTTTCTTT.

The chain recombines TRBV28 with TRBJ1-2; 8 bases are shared with TRBD1. CDR3 length: 14 amino acids. Germline assignment: CDR1 MDHEN and CDR2 SYDVKM. Unmatched junction bases numbered 3, after V lost 4 bases and J lost 2 bases. This chain's CDR3 is CASSSRQGNYGYTF. CDR3 coding DNA: TGTGCCAGCAGTTCCCGACAGGGGAACTATGGCTACACCTTC.

This clonotype occurred a few times. The chain recombines TRBV4-2 with TRBJ1-1; 7 bases are a match to TRBD1. CDR3 length: 14 amino acids. Per germline, CDR1 LGHNA and CDR2 YNFKEQ. The V segment lost 4 bases and the J segment 7 bases; nucleotides outside the gene matches: 9. Here the CDR3 reads CASSPIQGNGEAFF. DNA of the CDR3: TGTGCCAGCAGCCCAATACAGGGGAATGGTGAAGCTTTCTTT.

This clonotype was seen just once. The chain couples TRBV25-1 to TRBJ2-7; tentative D call: TRBD2 (5 bases). The CDR3 is 13 residues long. Germline lookup yields CDR1 MGHDK and CDR2 SYGVNS. Trimming stripped 5 bases from V and 0 bases from J, with 8 bases between. The DNA of the CDR3 is TGTGCCAGCAGTTCTAGCCTCTCCTACGAGCAGTACTTC. Amino acid sequence: CASSSSLSYEQYF.

The chain uses TRBV28 and TRBJ1-5, with D possibly TRBD1 on 6 matching bases. Germline CDR1 reads MDHEN; CDR2 reads SYDVKM. V lost 5 bases and J 1 base, leaving 18 bases between the germline ends. This CDR3 spans 17 amino acids. CDR3 amino acids: CASSPWGGALSNQPQHF. The CDR3 DNA reads TGTGCCAGCAGTCCTTGGGGGGGGGCCCTGAGCAATCAGCCCCAGCATTTT.

The chain is built from TRBV23-1 and TRBJ2-5; TRBD2 might be the D (6 bases). TRBV23-1 belongs to the ORF category, with a function that is uncertain. The CDR3 loop spans 12 amino acids. V lost 7 bases and J lost 5, with 11 bases in between. CDR3 residues: CASKGSGETQYF. The CDR3, as DNA: TGCGCCAGCAAGGGGAGCGGGGAGACCCAGTACTTC.

This sequence joins TRBV29-1 and TRBJ2-4, with a possible D match to TRBD2 (6 bases). Trimming stripped 3 bases from V and 6 bases from J, with 9 bases between. The CDR3 sequence is 12 residues long. From germline, CDR1 is SQVTM and CDR2 ANQGSEA. The CDR3 sequence: CSVEGAGNIQYF. CDR3 bases: TGCAGCGTTGAGGGAGCGGGAAACATTCAGTACTTC.

V gene TRBV28 combines with J gene TRBJ2-2; 7 nucleotides align to TRBD1. J was trimmed by 5 bases and V by 10 bases; bases with no gene match: 16. Looked up from germline, CDR1 is MDHEN and CDR2 is SYDVKM. The CDR3 runs 16 residues. CDR3 DNA sequence: TGTGCCACCATCCAAACACCGACAGGGTTAACCGGGGAGCTGTTTTTT. It codes for CATIQTPTGLTGELFF.

The chain links TRBV28 to TRBJ2-7; TRBD2 agrees at 16 bases. With V trimmed by 5 bases and J by 0 bases, 4 bases remained unmatched. The CDR3 is made up of 17 amino acids. In germline, CDR1 is MDHEN, CDR2 SYDVKM. The CDR3: CASSAGLAGGPSYEQYF. The CDR3 DNA sequence: TGTGCCAGCAGTGCGGGACTAGCGGGGGGGCCCTCCTACGAGCAGTACTTC.

This chain joins TRBV7-8 and TRBJ1-1; D might be TRBD1 (5 bases). The germline V and J ends were trimmed by 5 bases and 1 base, with 17 bases remaining between them. Germline V gives CDR1 SGHVS, CDR2 FQNEAQ. CDR3 length equals 16 residues. The CDR3 here is CASSRFFGTANTEAFF. CDR3 sequence (DNA): TGTGCCAGCAGCCGATTTTTCGGGACGGCGAACACTGAAGCTTTCTTT.

The rearrangement uses TRBV11-2 and TRBJ2-1, with 8 bases lining up with TRBD2. With V trimmed by 10 bases and J by 3 bases, 5 bases remained unmatched. Germline V gene data show CDR1 as SGHAT and CDR2 as FQNNGV. The CDR3 is 13 residues long. The CDR3 loop reads CATWAGGYNEQFF. The DNA of the CDR3 is TGTGCCACATGGGCGGGGGGCTACAATGAGCAGTTCTTC.

The chain's CDR3 is CASNQLRRGTGTPVLNEQFF. The CDR3 region has the DNA TGTGCCAGCAATCAACTACGACGGGGCACCGGGACTCCAGTCCTCAATGAGCAGTTCTTC. J is TRBJ2-1 and V is TRBV6-2 or TRBV6-3; TRBD2 is a possible D gene (6 bases). Germline V gives CDR1 MNHEY, CDR2 SVGEGT. The CDR3 length is 20 residues. The V end was cut by 7 bases, the J end by 6 bases, with 34 bases between.

Comments on this clonotype: One end of the junction varies from germline; a read error may be responsible. This sequence joins TRBV29-1 and TRBJ2-2, with a possible D match to TRBD2 (6 bases). The CDR3 spans 11 residues. Germline loops: CDR1 SQVTM, CDR2 ANQGSEA. CDR3 DNA sequence: TGCAGCGCCCTGAACACCGGGGGGCTGTTTTTT. Protein product: CSALNTGGLFF.